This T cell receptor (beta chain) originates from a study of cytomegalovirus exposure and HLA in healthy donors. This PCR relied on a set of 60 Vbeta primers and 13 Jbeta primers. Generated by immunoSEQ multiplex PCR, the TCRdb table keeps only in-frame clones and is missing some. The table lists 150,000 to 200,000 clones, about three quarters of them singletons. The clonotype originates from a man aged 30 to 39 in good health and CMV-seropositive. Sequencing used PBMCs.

CDR3 coding DNA: TGCGCCAGCAGCTTGGGTTTCCAGGCCAGAATCTCTGGAAACACCATATATTTT. Translating gives CASSLGFQARISGNTIYF. The rearrangement uses TRBV5-1 and TRBJ1-3; D gene unclear. The CDR3 length is 18 residues. The germline V and J ends were trimmed by 0 bases and 0 bases, with 16 bases remaining between them. CDR1 is SGHRS and CDR2 is YFSETQ in the germline V gene. The full variable domain, rest sourced from reference TRBV5-1 and TRBJ1-3, is KAGVTQTPRYLIKTRGQQVTLSCSPISGHRSVSWYQQTPGQGLQFLFEYFSETQRNKGNFPGRFSGRQFSNSRSEMNVSTLELGDSALYLCASSLGFQARISGNTIYFGEGSWLTVV.